This entry features one T cell receptor beta chain sequence. The PCR employed 60 Vbeta primers together with 13 Jbeta primers. Some clones are missing from TCRdb's copy, which holds only in-frame ones; the method was immunoSEQ multiplex PCR. The sample has 65,000 to 85,000 clones, 77% seen once. These data are taken from a study of cytomegalovirus exposure and HLA in healthy donors. The CDR3 has 13 amino acids. The V and J ends lost 3 bases and 1 base respectively, with 6 bases between them. Germline CDR1 MRHNA, CDR2 SNTAGT. The sequencing input was PBMCs. The source of this sequence is a man in his forties or fifties in good health and CMV-seropositive. V usage is TRBV6-4 and J usage is TRBJ1-1, with D maybe TRBD1 (5 bases). DNA for the CDR3: TGTGCCAGCAGTGAGACAGAGAACACTGAAGCTTTCTTT. This gives the protein CASSETENTEAFF.